This note documents a single TCR beta chain sequence. Its antigen is not yet known. Nothing much larger sits one base from this clone, and base qualities are not available. This sample is drawn from a study of OX40 agonist ivuxolimab in advanced cancers. Looking at the study overall: The costimulatory receptor OX40 (CD134) was targeted by ivuxolimab, a fully human IgG2 agonistic monoclonal antibody. Intravenous ivuxolimab was administered to patients every 2 weeks at six dose levels: 0.01, 0.1, 0.3, 1.5, 3 and 10 mg/kg. Of the roughly 51 patients in dose escalation, 19 had hepatocellular carcinoma, about 15 had melanoma, 9 had renal cell carcinoma and 9 had head and neck cancer. The dose-escalation cohort was about 83% male with a mean age of about 54 years, ranging from about 20 to 80. Prior anti-PD-1, anti-PD-L1 or anti-CTLA-4 therapy was permitted, and checkpoint inhibitors had been received by about two fifths of dose-escalation patients. Partial responses occurred in three dose-escalation patients: two with cutaneous melanoma and one with hepatocellular carcinoma. The point of sequencing TCRbeta in the periphery was to test whether ivuxolimab changed TCR sequence diversity and drove clonal T-cell expansion. The paper reports the monotherapy dose-escalation portion (N of about 54 patients) of the phase I ivuxolimab trial. Study-level results and caveats: Low levels of normalized T-cell clonal expansion were also seen in some patients who did not respond. Clonal expansion of both CD4+ and CD8+ blood T cells was observed from baseline to week 6 at doses 0.1 to 3.0 mg/kg. Which antigens the clonally expanded peripheral T cells were specific for was not determined. After ivuxolimab, more expanded clones were found on average in CD8+ T cells than in CD4+ T cells. In the 0.1-3.0 mg/kg groups, partial responders had among the lowest normalized peripheral clonal expansion, particularly in CD8+ T cells.

Genomic DNA was isolated from the sorted cells so that the TCRbeta CDR3 region could be sequenced. The immunoSEQ Assay was used for sequencing of TCRbeta CDR3 regions. The table was pulled from immuneACCESS by TCRdb, which kept in-frame rearrangements only. Such tables lose some clones; where checked, under half of the loss comes from unresolved V genes, and the rest has no known cause. The sample yields under 110,000 clones; approximately 90% were counted once. Jointly, the top ten make up about 0.5% of the sample. The trial excluded patients who had a history of autoimmune disease or who were on systemic immunosuppression. Peripheral blood for TCR sequencing was collected from all dose cohorts at baseline, on cycle 4 day 1, and on cycle 7 day 1. The samples were drawn from a first-in-human, open-label, multicenter phase I dose-escalation trial of ivuxolimab. Adults with locally advanced or metastatic melanoma, renal cell, hepatocellular, or head and neck squamous cell carcinoma were enrolled in the trial. Before TCR sequencing, CD4+ and CD8+ T cells were separately sorted from peripheral blood.

V loses 5 bases at its end and J loses 5 bases; junction bases beyond the gene matches: 11. CDR1 and CDR2 are drawn from the germline V gene: SGHDT, YYEEEE. The cysteine opens and the phenylalanine closes a CDR3 of 15 amino acids. Only the CDR3 region is kept as DNA, spanning 45 bases read in frame from base 1. The clonotype originates from an adult with an advanced solid tumor such as melanoma, head and neck, liver or kidney cancer. The chain employs TRBV5-6 and TRBJ2-3; 7 junctional bases match TRBD2. The starting material was CD4+ or CD8+ T cells sorted from blood, obtained in a trial of the OX40 agonist ivuxolimab. In nucleotides, the sequence is TGTGCCAGCAGGGAAGGGGTGGGAGGGAGAGATACGCAGTATTTT. Translated, this gives CASREGVGGRDTQYF.